Below, one T cell receptor (beta chain) is given with its context. The germline V gene has CDR1 LGHNA and CDR2 YNFKEQ. The CDR3 runs 21 residues. V lost 4 bases and J lost 0; bases outside the gene matches: 14. TCRdb keeps only in-frame clones here, not all; method: immunoSEQ multiplex PCR. Of some 2,500,000 clones listed, 80% to 95% were seen once; the top ten hold more than 0.35%. CD4+ cells yielded CD45RA+ naive and CD45RA-negative memory subsets. The data belong to a study of shared clonotypes between healthy human individuals. Sequenced material: naive CD4+ T cells from PBMCs. Noted subset: CD45RA+ positively selected. This TCR was sampled from a man between 18 and 35 years old in good health. Some clones in this sample may be carry-over from other donors' samples. The chain recombines TRBV4-2 with TRBJ2-6; 11 bases match TRBD2. The CDR3 DNA reads as TGTGCCAGCAGCCGCCCAAAGGCGACTAGCGGGACGCACTCTGGGGCCAACGTCCTGACTTTC. This codes for CASSRPKATSGTHSGANVLTF.